A single sample is the source of the 31 T cell receptor beta chains below, sequenced in a study of cytomegalovirus exposure and HLA in healthy donors. PCR involved 60 Vbeta and 13 Jbeta primers. Clones were read by immunoSEQ multiplex PCR, and TCRdb kept only the in-frame ones, dropping some. The table includes about 160,000 clones, 65% to 90% detected once. The sample was PBMCs. The receptors derive from a man aged 50 to 59 in good health and CMV-seropositive.

This chain joins TRBV4-3 and TRBJ2-1; D unresolved. Trimming left V 0 bases short and J 5 bases short, with 11 bases between. Germline V CDR1 and CDR2: LGHNA, YSLEER. CDR3 length: 15 amino acids. CDR3 bases: TGCGCCAGCAGCCAAGATTGGCCCTCTGACAATGAGCAGTTCTTC. This gives the protein CASSQDWPSDNEQFF.

V and J are TRBV19 and TRBJ2-7; 8 bases line up with TRBD1. J was trimmed by 6 bases and V by 7 bases; bases with no gene match: 11. Looked up from germline, CDR1 is LNHDA and CDR2 is SQIVND (reference sequence). The CDR3 totals 14 residues. CDR3 sequence: CASTLGQAGGEQYF. The CDR3 nucleotides read TGTGCCAGTACCCTGGGACAGGCAGGGGGCGAGCAGTACTTC.

The J gene is TRBJ2-7, the V gene TRBV9; tentatively, D is TRBD1 (5 bases). V lost 4 bases and J lost 0, with 17 bases in between. The CDR3 has 16 amino acids. Germline assignment: CDR1 SGDLS and CDR2 YYNGEE. CDR3 residues: CASSPFTGDSSYEQYF. The CDR3 DNA reads TGTGCCAGCAGCCCCTTTACAGGAGATTCCTCCTACGAGCAGTACTTC.

The chain joins TRBV4-2 to TRBJ1-4; perhaps TRBD1 as D (5 bases). CDR1 is LGHNA and CDR2 is YNFKEQ in the germline V gene. V was pared by 4 bases and J by 4 bases, with 13 bases between. The CDR3 loop spans 15 amino acids. The chain's CDR3 is CASSPSGTGNEKLFF. In nucleotides, the CDR3 is TGTGCCAGCAGCCCATCCGGGACTGGTAATGAAAAACTGTTTTTT.

The V call is TRBV28, the J call TRBJ2-1, with 9 nucleotides matching TRBD1. This CDR3 contains 14 residues. Germline CDR1 MDHEN, CDR2 SYDVKM. V lost 7 bases, J lost 4 bases, and 5 bases stayed unmatched. CDR3 DNA: TGTGCCAGCACCCGGGACAGGGCTTACAATGAGCAGTTCTTC. It encodes CASTRDRAYNEQFF.

The chain uses TRBV14 and TRBJ2-1; 11 bases match TRBD2. Losses at the gene ends were 4 bases for V and 6 bases for J; bases not matched to a gene: 5. The germline CDR1 and CDR2 sequences are SGHDN and FVKESK. CDR3 length equals 15 residues. CDR3 bases: TGTGCCAGCAGCCTCGCGGGGACTAGCGGCAATGAGCAGTTCTTC. It translates to CASSLAGTSGNEQFF.

The gene calls are TRBV2 and TRBJ1-5; D is unclear. V dropped 7 bases and J dropped 0 bases, with 7 bases sitting between them. The germline gives CDR1 SNHLY, CDR2 FYNNEI. CDR3 length: 13 residues. The CDR3 protein is CASKRDSNQPQHF. CDR3 bases: TGTGCCAGCAAGAGGGATAGCAATCAGCCCCAGCATTTT.

Only one count was recorded for this clone. Its ends do not fully match the called genes, so a read error is possible. J is TRBJ1-2 and V is TRBV30; 8 nucleotides line up with TRBD1. CDR1 GTSNPN and CDR2 SVGIG come from the germline V gene (reference sequence). The CDR3 length is 15 residues. CDR3 DNA: TGTGCCAGGAGCCGCGACAGGGGAAGTAACTATGGCTACACCTTC. It translates to CARSRDRGSNYGYTF.

This chain uses TRBV5-1 with TRBJ1-2; TRBD1 matches at 8 bases. Germline assignment: CDR1 SGHRS and CDR2 YFSETQ. The trim removed 4 bases at V and 9 bases at J, leaving 8 bases unmatched. The CDR3 extends over 13 amino acids. CDR3 DNA: TGCGCCAGCAGCCAAGGACAGGGTGTCAGCTACACCTTC. Translated, it gives CASSQGQGVSYTF.

The chain links TRBV7-9 to TRBJ2-7; TRBD2 agrees at 12 bases. The germline gives CDR1 SEHNR, CDR2 FQNEAQ (reference sequence). CDR3 length equals 16 residues. Germline trimming cut 1 base from V and 5 bases from J; bases unmatched to any gene: 6. The DNA of the CDR3 is TGTGCCAGCAGCTTAGGACTAGCGGGAGTTCTGGACGAGCAGTACTTC. This encodes CASSLGLAGVLDEQYF.

The chain uses TRBV4-3 and TRBJ2-7; D remains unclear. This CDR3 is 13 amino acids long. Germline CDR1 and CDR2: LGHNA and YSLEER. Trimming cost V 0 bases and J 4 bases, with 7 bases left between them. CDR3 sequence (DNA): TGCGCCAGCAGCCAAGATATACGGTACGAGCAGTACTTC. Its translation: CASSQDIRYEQYF.

V and J are TRBV28 and TRBJ2-7, with 7 bases aligning to TRBD2. V trimming: 6 bases; J trimming: 4 bases; junction bases outside the gene matches: 15. The CDR3 sequence is 16 residues long. CDR1 is MDHEN and CDR2 is SYDVKM in the germline V gene. The CDR3: CASSFLAGKRRYEQYF. The CDR3 DNA reads TGTGCCAGCAGCTTCTTAGCGGGCAAAAGGAGGTACGAGCAGTACTTC.

In nucleotides, the CDR3 is TGTGCCTGCGAGGCGGATACGCAGTATTTT. Translated: CACEADTQYF. The chain combines TRBV11-2 with TRBJ2-3; D is ambiguous. Germline V gives CDR1 SGHAT, CDR2 FQNNGV. CDR3 length: 10 amino acids. Trimming pared 11 bases from V and 6 bases from J, leaving 9 bases between.

This sequence joins TRBV5-1 and TRBJ2-1, with TRBD2 matching 10 bases. Trimming cost V 0 bases and J 4 bases; bases outside gene matches: 1. This CDR3 contains 15 residues. Germline assignment: CDR1 SGHRS and CDR2 YFSETQ. The CDR3 loop is CASSLGLAGYNEQFF. The CDR3 nucleotides read TGCGCCAGCAGCTTGGGACTAGCGGGTTACAATGAGCAGTTCTTC.

This clone has just a few counts. The chain links TRBV5-4 to TRBJ1-1; TRBD1 matches 9 bases. The germline V gene has CDR1 SGHNT and CDR2 YYREEE (reference sequence). The CDR3 is made up of 16 amino acids. Losses at the gene ends were 5 bases for V and 4 bases for J; bases not matched to a gene: 12. CDR3 sequence reads: CASSPGTGLIFTEAFF. As DNA, the CDR3 is TGTGCCAGCAGTCCCGGGACAGGGTTAATATTCACTGAAGCTTTCTTT.

The table lists this clone with a count of one. The rearrangement uses TRBV5-1 and TRBJ1-1, with a weak D call TRBD1 (6 bases). Germline assignment: CDR1 SGHRS and CDR2 YFSETQ. The CDR3 has 15 amino acids. V was cut by 0 bases and J by 3 bases, with 12 bases left in between. CDR3 sequence reads: CASSLVIQGDTEAFF. In DNA, the CDR3 is TGCGCCAGCAGCTTGGTAATACAGGGAGACACTGAAGCTTTCTTT. Supplemented by reference TRBV5-1 and TRBJ1-1, the full variable domain reads KAGVTQTPRYLIKTRGQQVTLSCSPISGHRSVSWYQQTPGQGLQFLFEYFSETQRNKGNFPGRFSGRQFSNSRSEMNVSTLELGDSALYLCASSLVIQGDTEAFFGQGTRLTVV.

The V gene is TRBV28, the J gene TRBJ2-1; TRBD2 matches 7 bases. V lost 5 bases, J lost 3 bases, and 10 bases stayed unmatched. The germline gives CDR1 MDHEN, CDR2 SYDVKM. The CDR3 length is 16 residues. In DNA form, the CDR3 reads TGTGCCAGCAGTCCATATTCCGGGAGGAGCTACAATGAGCAGTTCTTC. Encoded protein: CASSPYSGRSYNEQFF.

The V call is TRBV5-1, the J call TRBJ2-3; D gene ambiguous. This CDR3 contains 15 residues. Germline V gives CDR1 SGHRS, CDR2 YFSETQ. V was cut by 0 bases and J by 4 bases, with 12 bases left in between. DNA for the CDR3: TGCGCCAGCAGCTTGGTCGGGTTCGAGGCAGATACGCAGTATTTT. Translated: CASSLVGFEADTQYF.

V is TRBV6-5 and J is TRBJ1-2; D is unclear. The CDR3 spans 15 residues. V lost 8 bases and J lost 4, with 20 bases in between. Germline V gene data show CDR1 as MNHEY and CDR2 as SVGAGI. The CDR3 nucleotides read TGTGCCAGCGGCCAAGGGTCGGAGGGAACCTATGGCTACACCTTC. The encoded protein is CASGQGSEGTYGYTF.

As for this clone: The same CDR3 is also encoded by other DNA sequences in this sample. The rearrangement joins TRBV6-1 to TRBJ1-1; TRBD1 is a possible D gene (6 bases). The CDR3 has 12 amino acids. Germline loops: CDR1 MNHNS, CDR2 SASEGT. The germline V and J ends were trimmed by 6 bases and 1 base, with 6 bases remaining between them. The CDR3 region is CASSRGNTEAFF. The CDR3 DNA is TGTGCCAGCAGCAGGGGGAACACTGAAGCTTTCTTT.

The chain employs TRBV6-1 and TRBJ2-5; D is possibly TRBD1 (5 bases). V lost 6 bases, J lost 0 bases, and 8 bases lay in between. This CDR3 comprises 13 residues. Germline values: CDR1 MNHNS, CDR2 SASEGT. Here the CDR3 reads CASSPGYQETQYF. The CDR3 DNA reads as TGTGCCAGCAGCCCAGGGTACCAAGAGACCCAGTACTTC.

This rearrangement joins TRBV5-1 to TRBJ2-3; 9 bases line up with TRBD1. Germline CDR1 reads SGHRS; CDR2 reads YFSETQ. This CDR3 spans 15 amino acids. With V trimmed by 3 bases and J by 0 bases, 2 bases remained unmatched. CDR3 nucleotide sequence: TGCGCCAGCAGCTCGGGGACAGGGAGCACAGATACGCAGTATTTT. This gives the protein CASSSGTGSTDTQYF.

This rearrangement joins TRBV30 to TRBJ1-3; D gene uncertain. CDR3 length: 13 residues. The V gene lost 1 base and the J gene lost 0 bases, with 4 bases spanning the gap. Germline CDR1 and CDR2: GTSNPN and SVGIG (reference sequence). The CDR3 is CAWSESSGNTIYF. CDR3 bases: TGTGCCTGGAGTGAGAGCTCTGGAAACACCATATATTTT.

This chain connects TRBV18 to TRBJ1-1, with unresolved D. V lost 2 bases and J lost 5, with 15 bases in between. This CDR3 is built from 15 residues. CDR1 and CDR2 from the germline V gene are KGHSH and LQKENI. The CDR3 region is CASSPKNSQRTEAFF. DNA of the CDR3: TGTGCCAGCTCACCAAAGAATTCCCAGAGGACTGAAGCTTTCTTT.

The chain uses TRBV10-3 and TRBJ1-2; possibly TRBD1 for D (5 bases). V shed 3 bases and J shed 3 bases, with 14 bases lying between them. The CDR3 is 15 amino acids. The germline gives CDR1 ENHRY, CDR2 SYGVKD. This CDR3 is CAISDPRQGDYGYTF. DNA for the CDR3: TGTGCCATCAGTGACCCCAGGCAGGGCGACTATGGCTACACCTTC.

This chain uses TRBV5-4 with TRBJ2-7; TRBD1 might be the D (5 bases). V gave up 1 base and J gave up 3 bases, with 17 bases separating them. The CDR3 runs 16 residues. Germline V gene sequence: CDR1 SGHNT, CDR2 YYREEE (reference sequence). The CDR3 sequence: CASSLTGQGSFYEQYF. The CDR3 DNA is TGTGCCAGCAGCTTGACGGGCCAGGGTTCTTTCTACGAGCAGTACTTC. Combining the CDR3 with reference TRBV5-4 and TRBJ2-7 gives the whole variable domain ETGVTQSPTHLIKTRGQQVTLRCSSQSGHNTVSWYQQALGQGPQFIFQYYREEENGRGNFPPRFSGLQFPNYSSELNVNALELDDSALYLCASSLTGQGSFYEQYFGPGTRLTVT.

This clone was recorded once. J is TRBJ1-2 and V is TRBV6-1; tentatively, D is TRBD1 (5 bases). There are 14 residues in the CDR3. Looked up from germline, CDR1 is MNHNS and CDR2 is SASEGT. Between the trimmed V and J ends, which lost 0 bases and 7 bases, there was a span of 12 bases. The CDR3 loop reads CASSEARGVFGYTF. The CDR3 bases are TGTGCCAGCAGTGAAGCTCGGGGGGTTTTTGGCTACACCTTC.

With regard to this clone: Relative to the germline gene, one junction end is altered; a read error may explain this. This chain connects TRBV7-9 to TRBJ2-7, with 8 positions matching TRBD1. Germline CDR1 reads SEHNR; CDR2 reads FQNEAQ (reference sequence). This CDR3 contains 15 residues. CDR3 loop: CSSSKNRDRLYEQYF. The CDR3 DNA follows: TGTTCCAGCAGCAAAAACCGGGACAGGCTCTACGAGCAGTACTTC.

This clone occurred once. The genes are TRBV15 and TRBJ1-1; 7 bases fit TRBD1. Germline V gene data show CDR1 as LNHNV and CDR2 as YYDKDF (reference sequence). This CDR3 comprises 13 residues. The trim removed 3 bases at V and 6 bases at J, leaving 4 bases unmatched. Here the CDR3 reads CATSRDRPPEAFF. CDR3 bases: TGTGCCACCAGCAGGGACAGGCCCCCTGAAGCTTTCTTT.

J is TRBJ2-5 and V is TRBV28, with 10 bases aligning to TRBD2. With V trimmed by 5 bases and J by 2 bases, 5 bases remained unmatched. Germline assignment: CDR1 MDHEN and CDR2 SYDVKM. The CDR3 runs 15 residues. In DNA, the CDR3 is TGTGCCAGCAGTCCGCAGACTAGCGGGCAAGAGACCCAGTACTTC. Translation gives CASSPQTSGQETQYF.

The CDR3 protein is CASSQAEARGTQYF. The CDR3 coding sequence is TGTGCCAGCAGCCAAGCGGAGGCGCGGGGGACCCAGTACTTC. V and J are TRBV14 and TRBJ2-5, with D possibly TRBD2 on 6 matching bases. The V gene lost 1 base and the J gene lost 7 bases, with 13 bases spanning the gap. Germline lookup yields CDR1 SGHDN and CDR2 FVKESK. The CDR3 consists of 14 residues.